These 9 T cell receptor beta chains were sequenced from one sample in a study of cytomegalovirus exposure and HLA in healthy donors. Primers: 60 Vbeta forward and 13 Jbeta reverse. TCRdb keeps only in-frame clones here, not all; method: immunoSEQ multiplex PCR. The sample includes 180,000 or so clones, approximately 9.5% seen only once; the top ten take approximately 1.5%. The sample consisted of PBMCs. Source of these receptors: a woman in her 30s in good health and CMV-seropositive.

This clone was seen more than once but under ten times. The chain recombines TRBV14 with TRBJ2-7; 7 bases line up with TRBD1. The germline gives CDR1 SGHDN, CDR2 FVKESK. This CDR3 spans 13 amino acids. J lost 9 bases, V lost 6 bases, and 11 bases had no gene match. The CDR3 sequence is CASSQTRGTGQYF. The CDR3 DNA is TGTGCCAGCAGTCAAACCAGGGGGACGGGGCAGTACTTC.

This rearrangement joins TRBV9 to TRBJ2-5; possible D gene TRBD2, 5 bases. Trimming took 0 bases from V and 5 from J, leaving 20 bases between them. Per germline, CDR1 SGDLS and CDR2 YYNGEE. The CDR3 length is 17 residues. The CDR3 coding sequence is TGTGCCAGCAGCGTAGCCCGTCTACGGGGTTTAAGGGAGACCCAGTACTTC. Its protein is CASSVARLRGLRETQYF.

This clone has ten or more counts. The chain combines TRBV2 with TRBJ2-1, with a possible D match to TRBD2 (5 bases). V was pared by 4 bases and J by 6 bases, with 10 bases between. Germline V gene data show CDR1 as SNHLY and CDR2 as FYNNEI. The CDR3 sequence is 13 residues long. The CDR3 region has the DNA TGTGCCAGCAGTGGCGAGGGAGTCAATGAGCAGTTCTTC. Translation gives CASSGEGVNEQFF.

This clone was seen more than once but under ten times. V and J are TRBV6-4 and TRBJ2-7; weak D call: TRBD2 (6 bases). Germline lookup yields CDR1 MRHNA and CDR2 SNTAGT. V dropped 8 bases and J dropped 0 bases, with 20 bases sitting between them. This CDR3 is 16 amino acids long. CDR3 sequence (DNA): TGTGCCAGCGTGGGAGGAACCGGGCTCAACTCCTACGAGCAGTACTTC. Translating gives CASVGGTGLNSYEQYF.

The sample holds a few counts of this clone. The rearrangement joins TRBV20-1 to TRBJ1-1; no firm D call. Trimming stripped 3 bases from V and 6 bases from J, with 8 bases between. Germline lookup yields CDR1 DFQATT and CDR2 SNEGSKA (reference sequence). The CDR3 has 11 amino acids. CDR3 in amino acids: CSASSRSEAFF. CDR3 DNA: TGCAGTGCTAGTTCCAGATCTGAAGCTTTCTTT.

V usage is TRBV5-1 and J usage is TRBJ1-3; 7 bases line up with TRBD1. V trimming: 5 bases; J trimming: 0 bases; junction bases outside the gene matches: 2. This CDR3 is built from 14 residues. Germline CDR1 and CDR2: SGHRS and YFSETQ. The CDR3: CASRGTVSGNTIYF. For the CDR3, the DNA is TGCGCCAGCAGGGGGACAGTCTCTGGAAACACCATATATTTT.

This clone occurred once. The CDR3 sequence: CASSLASGGVEQFF. The CDR3 DNA reads TGTGCCAGCAGCTTGGCTAGCGGGGGCGTTGAGCAGTTCTTC. The V call is TRBV11-2, the J call TRBJ2-1, with 10 nucleotides matching TRBD2. The CDR3 extends over 14 amino acids. The V and J ends lost 3 bases and 9 bases, in that order; junction bases with no gene match: 5. Germline lookup yields CDR1 SGHAT and CDR2 FQNNGV.

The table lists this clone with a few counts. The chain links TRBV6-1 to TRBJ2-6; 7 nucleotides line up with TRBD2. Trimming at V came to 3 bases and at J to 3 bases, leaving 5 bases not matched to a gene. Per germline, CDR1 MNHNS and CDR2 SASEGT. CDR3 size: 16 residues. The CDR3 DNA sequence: TGTGCCAGCAGTGAGGATGGGGGGGTTGGGGCCAACGTCCTGACTTTC. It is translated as CASSEDGGVGANVLTF.

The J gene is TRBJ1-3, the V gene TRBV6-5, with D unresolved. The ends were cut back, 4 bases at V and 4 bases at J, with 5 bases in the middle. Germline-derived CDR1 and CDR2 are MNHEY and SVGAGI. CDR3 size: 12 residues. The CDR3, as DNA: TGTGCCAGCAGTTCCCGGGGAAACACCATATATTTT. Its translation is CASSSRGNTIYF.